This entry lists 21 T cell receptor beta chains sequenced from one sample in a study of T cell responses to AZD1222 COVID-19 vaccine. Measured with immunoSEQ multiplex PCR; TCRdb has only the in-frame clones, and not every one. Of 110,000 to 150,000 clones listed, more than 75% are singletons. The sequenced sample was peripheral blood, obtained 28 days after the second AZD1222 dose. These receptors came from an adult who received the AZD1222 COVID-19 vaccine.

The J gene is TRBJ2-6, the V gene TRBV6-6, with 10 nucleotides matching TRBD2. V was pared by 5 bases and J by 0 bases, with 16 bases of the junction left unmatched. The germline gives CDR1 MNHNY, CDR2 SVGAGI (reference sequence). The CDR3 contains 21 residues. Written as DNA, the CDR3 is TGTGCCAGCAGTCACGCCGGGCCGACTAGCGGGTTTATCTCTGGGGCCAACGTCCTGACTTTC. It codes for CASSHAGPTSGFISGANVLTF.

This sequence joins TRBV20-1 and TRBJ1-5, with 7 bases that match TRBD1. The germline CDR1 and CDR2 sequences are DFQATT and SNEGSKA (reference sequence). Trimming removed 3 bases from V and 6 bases from J; junction bases left unmatched: 14. CDR3 length equals 16 residues. This CDR3 reads CSASAGGKERGQPQHF. CDR3 bases: TGCAGTGCTAGTGCAGGGGGTAAGGAAAGGGGTCAGCCCCAGCATTTT.

The gene calls are TRBV19 and TRBJ1-6; D gene uncertain. The CDR3 has 14 residues. The germline CDR1 and CDR2 sequences are LNHDA and SQIVND (reference sequence). Trimming took 3 bases from V and 1 from J, leaving 4 bases between them. The CDR3 DNA reads TGTGCCAGTAGTATGGGATCCTATAATTCACCCCTCCACTTT. This sequence encodes CASSMGSYNSPLHF.

V gene TRBV13 combines with J gene TRBJ2-1; a possible D gene is TRBD2 (6 bases). CDR1 is PRHDT, CDR2 FYEKMQ, per germline (reference sequence). This CDR3 spans 16 amino acids. Trimming took off 3 bases at V and 7 bases at J, with 19 bases between the two ends. CDR3 DNA: TGTGCCAGCAGCTTTACCGGGACTTTTGCCGCAAATGAGCAGTTCTTC. As protein: CASSFTGTFAANEQFF.

This chain connects TRBV12-5 to TRBJ1-6; 7 bases match TRBD1. CDR1 LGHNT and CDR2 FRNRAP come from the germline V gene. V trimming: 1 base; J trimming: 5 bases; junction bases outside the gene matches: 5. The length of the CDR3 is 16 residues. In DNA form, the CDR3 reads TGTGCTAGTGGTTTGGAGACAGGGACTAATAATTCACCCCTCCACTTT. It yields the protein CASGLETGTNNSPLHF.

This chain uses TRBV11-2 with TRBJ1-2, with D maybe TRBD1 (5 bases). The CDR3 is 12 amino acids. Germline loops: CDR1 SGHAT, CDR2 FQNNGV. Trimming left V 7 bases short and J 5 bases short, with 11 bases between. The CDR3 is CASTAGAYGYTF. In DNA, the CDR3 is TGTGCCAGCACCGCCGGGGCGTATGGCTACACCTTC.

The sample holds one count of this clone. The J gene is TRBJ2-6, the V gene TRBV6-4, with no clear D. This CDR3 is 16 amino acids long. Trimming removed 2 bases at V and 0 bases at J, with 8 bases between. Germline V CDR1 and CDR2: MRHNA, SNTAGT. CDR3 sequence (DNA): TGTGCCAGCAGTGACCAACCAAGCTCTGGGGCCAACGTCCTGACTTTC. Encoded protein: CASSDQPSSGANVLTF.

V gene TRBV30 combines with J gene TRBJ1-1; D remains unclear. V was pared by 2 bases and J by 7 bases, with 8 bases between. Germline CDR1 reads GTSNPN; CDR2 reads SVGIG (reference sequence). The CDR3 contains 11 residues. CDR3: CAWSPTREAFF. CDR3 bases: TGTGCCTGGAGTCCGACCCGTGAAGCTTTCTTT.

This clone appeared once. The chain recombines TRBV6-6 with TRBJ1-6; D might be TRBD1 (5 bases). Germline values: CDR1 MNHNY, CDR2 SVGAGI (reference sequence). The length of the CDR3 is 15 residues. The ends were cut back, 6 bases at V and 5 bases at J, with 14 bases in the middle. In DNA form, the CDR3 reads TGTGCCAGCAGGCCATCGGGGCCTAATAATTCACCCCTCCACTTT. This sequence encodes CASRPSGPNNSPLHF.

This chain joins TRBV15 and TRBJ1-5; D is unresolved. V lost 8 bases and J 7 bases, leaving 15 bases between the germline ends. This CDR3 region has 13 residues. Germline CDR1 and CDR2: LNHNV and YYDKDF (reference sequence). CDR3 in amino acids: CATLSPLRQPQHF. CDR3 sequence (DNA): TGTGCCACCCTGAGTCCGCTCAGACAGCCCCAGCATTTT.

The rearrangement links TRBV7-2 to TRBJ2-1, with TRBD1 as a possible D gene (5 bases). V shed 0 bases and J shed 7 bases, with 7 bases lying between them. The CDR3 is made up of 13 amino acids. Germline V CDR1 and CDR2: SGHTA, FQGNSA. CDR3 coding DNA: TGTGCCAGCAGCTTAGCGACAGAAAATGAGCAGTTCTTC. As protein: CASSLATENEQFF.

This clone was seen just once. This rearrangement joins TRBV19 to TRBJ2-6; no reliable D call. Trimming cost V 7 bases and J 0 bases, with 10 bases left between them. The CDR3 spans 15 residues. Germline V lookup: CDR1 LNHDA, CDR2 SQIVND (reference sequence). The CDR3: CASNEDHSGANVLTF. The CDR3 coding sequence is TGTGCCAGTAATGAGGACCACTCTGGGGCCAACGTCCTGACTTTC.

As regards this clone: A junction boundary mismatches the germline segment, possibly from a read error. The J gene is TRBJ2-1, the V gene TRBV7-7, with a possible D match to TRBD2 (5 bases). The CDR3 runs to 13 residues. The germline gives CDR1 SSHAT, CDR2 FNYEAQ (reference sequence). The CDR3 bases are TGTGCTAGCAGCTCCAGACTACACAATGAGCAGTTCTTC. Translating it yields CASSSRLHNEQFF. Based on the CDR3 plus reference TRBV7-7 and TRBJ2-1, the full variable domain is GAGVSQSPRYKVTKRGQDVTLRCDPISSHATLYWYQQALGQGPEFLTYFNYEAQPDKSGLPSDRFSAERPEGSISTLTIQRTEQRDSAMYRCASSSRLHNEQFFGPGTRLTVL.

V gene TRBV30 combines with J gene TRBJ1-5, with D unclear. Germline V gives CDR1 GTSNPN, CDR2 SVGIG (reference sequence). V shed 5 bases and J shed 3 bases, with 11 bases lying between them. The CDR3 length is 13 residues. The CDR3 loop is CAWRGADNQPQHF. CDR3 DNA: TGTGCCTGGCGAGGAGCTGACAATCAGCCCCAGCATTTT.

J is TRBJ1-5 and V is TRBV5-8; tentatively, D is TRBD1 (5 bases). The V end was cut by 0 bases, the J end by 0 bases, with 10 bases between. CDR3 length equals 16 residues. CDR1 is SGHTS, CDR2 YDEGEE, per germline. The CDR3 reads CASSLGDSYSNQPQHF. CDR3 nucleotide sequence: TGTGCCAGCAGCTTGGGTGACAGTTATAGCAATCAGCCCCAGCATTTT.

The CDR3 loop reads CASSVDSERAGGQYF. The CDR3 DNA follows: TGTGCCAGCAGCGTAGATTCGGAACGGGCTGGAGGGCAGTACTTC. This chain links TRBV9 with TRBJ2-7; D is possibly TRBD2 (5 bases). Germline CDR1 is SGDLS and CDR2 is YYNGEE. CDR3 size: 15 residues. Trimming left V 0 bases short and J 9 bases short, with 19 bases between.

The CDR3 DNA sequence: TGTGCCAGCAGTTTAATAGGACAGGGCTACGAGCAGTACTTC. This translates into CASSLIGQGYEQYF. The rearrangement uses TRBV27 and TRBJ2-7, with 8 nucleotides matching TRBD1. Trimming cost V 2 bases and J 3 bases; bases outside gene matches: 3. Looked up from germline, CDR1 is MNHEY and CDR2 is SMNVEV (reference sequence). The CDR3 is made up of 14 amino acids.

The rearrangement joins TRBV4-3 to TRBJ1-3; no firm D call. V dropped 3 bases and J dropped 0 bases, with 9 bases sitting between them. CDR1 is LGHNA, CDR2 YSLEER, per germline. The CDR3 totals 15 residues. The CDR3 sequence is CASSQQDYSGNTIYF. CDR3 bases: TGCGCCAGCAGCCAGCAGGATTACTCTGGAAACACCATATATTTT.

The rearrangement uses TRBV27 and TRBJ2-7; D is unresolved. V was shortened by 1 base and J by 2 bases, with 9 bases between the two germline ends. Looked up from germline, CDR1 is MNHEY and CDR2 is SMNVEV (reference sequence). The CDR3 runs 14 residues. The CDR3 DNA sequence: TGTGCCAGCAGTTTATTCCCGGAGACCTACGAGCAGTACTTC. Translating gives CASSLFPETYEQYF.

This clone has only one observation. The chain links TRBV5-1 to TRBJ1-5; D might be TRBD1 (5 bases). V was trimmed by 5 bases and J by 4 bases, leaving 10 bases between them. Germline loops: CDR1 SGHRS, CDR2 YFSETQ. The CDR3 length is 13 residues. As DNA, the CDR3 is TGCGCCAGCAGTTATGGGGGGAATCAGCCCCAGCATTTT. This sequence encodes CASSYGGNQPQHF.

This clone turned up a few times. The chain is built from TRBV19 and TRBJ2-5; 10 nucleotides match TRBD2. V lost 6 bases, J lost 7 bases, and 11 bases stayed unmatched. CDR1 and CDR2 from the germline V gene are LNHDA and SQIVND (reference sequence). The length of the CDR3 is 15 residues. CDR3 amino acids: CASSRSSGSYGTQYF. The CDR3 coding sequence is TGTGCCAGTAGCAGGTCTAGCGGGAGTTACGGGACCCAGTACTTC.